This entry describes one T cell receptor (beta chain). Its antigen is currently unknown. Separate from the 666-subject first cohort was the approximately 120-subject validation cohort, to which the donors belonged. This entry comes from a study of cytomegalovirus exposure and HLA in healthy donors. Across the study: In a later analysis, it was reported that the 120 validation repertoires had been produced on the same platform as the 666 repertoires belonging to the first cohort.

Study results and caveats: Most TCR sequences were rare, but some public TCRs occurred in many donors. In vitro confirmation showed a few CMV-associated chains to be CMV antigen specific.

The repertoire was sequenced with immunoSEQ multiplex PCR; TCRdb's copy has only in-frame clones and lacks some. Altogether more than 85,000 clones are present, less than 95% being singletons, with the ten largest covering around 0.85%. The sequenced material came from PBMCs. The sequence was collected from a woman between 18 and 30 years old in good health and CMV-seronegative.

CDR3: CASSEQRGLSGNTIYF. CDR3 coding DNA: TGTGCCAGCAGTGAACAAAGGGGGCTCTCTGGAAACACCATATATTTT. This chain uses TRBV6-1 with TRBJ1-3; 7 bases are a match to TRBD1. The germline CDR1 and CDR2 sequences are MNHNS and SASEGT. Unmatched junction bases numbered 4, after V lost 2 bases and J lost 0 bases. The CDR3 runs 16 residues.